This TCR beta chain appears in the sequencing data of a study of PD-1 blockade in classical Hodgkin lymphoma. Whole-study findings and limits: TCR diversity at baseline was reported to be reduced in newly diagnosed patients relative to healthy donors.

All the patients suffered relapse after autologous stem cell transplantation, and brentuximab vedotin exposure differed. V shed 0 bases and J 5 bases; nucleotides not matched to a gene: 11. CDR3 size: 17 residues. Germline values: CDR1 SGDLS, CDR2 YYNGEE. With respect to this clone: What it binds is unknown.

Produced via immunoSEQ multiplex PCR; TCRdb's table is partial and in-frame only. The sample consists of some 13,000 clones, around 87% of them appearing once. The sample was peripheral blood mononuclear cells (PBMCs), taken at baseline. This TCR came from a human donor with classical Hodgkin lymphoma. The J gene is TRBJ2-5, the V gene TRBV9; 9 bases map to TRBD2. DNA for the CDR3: TGTGCCAGCAGCGTAGGCGGGTTAGCGGGAGTGGGGGAGACCCAGTACTTC. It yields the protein CASSVGGLAGVGETQYF.